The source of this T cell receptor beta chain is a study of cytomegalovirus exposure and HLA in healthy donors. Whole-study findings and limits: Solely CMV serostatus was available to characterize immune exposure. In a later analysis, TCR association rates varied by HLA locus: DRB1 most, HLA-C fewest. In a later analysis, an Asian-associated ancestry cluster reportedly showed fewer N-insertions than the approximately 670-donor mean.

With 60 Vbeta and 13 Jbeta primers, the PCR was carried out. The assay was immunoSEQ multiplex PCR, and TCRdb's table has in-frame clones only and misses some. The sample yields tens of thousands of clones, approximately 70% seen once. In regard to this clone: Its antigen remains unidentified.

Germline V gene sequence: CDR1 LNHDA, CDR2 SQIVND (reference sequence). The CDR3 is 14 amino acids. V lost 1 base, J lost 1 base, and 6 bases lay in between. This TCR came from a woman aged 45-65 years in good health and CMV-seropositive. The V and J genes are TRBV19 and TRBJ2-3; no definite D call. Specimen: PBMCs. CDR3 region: CASSIGSGTDTQYF. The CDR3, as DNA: TGTGCCAGTAGTATAGGGTCAGGCACAGATACGCAGTATTTT.